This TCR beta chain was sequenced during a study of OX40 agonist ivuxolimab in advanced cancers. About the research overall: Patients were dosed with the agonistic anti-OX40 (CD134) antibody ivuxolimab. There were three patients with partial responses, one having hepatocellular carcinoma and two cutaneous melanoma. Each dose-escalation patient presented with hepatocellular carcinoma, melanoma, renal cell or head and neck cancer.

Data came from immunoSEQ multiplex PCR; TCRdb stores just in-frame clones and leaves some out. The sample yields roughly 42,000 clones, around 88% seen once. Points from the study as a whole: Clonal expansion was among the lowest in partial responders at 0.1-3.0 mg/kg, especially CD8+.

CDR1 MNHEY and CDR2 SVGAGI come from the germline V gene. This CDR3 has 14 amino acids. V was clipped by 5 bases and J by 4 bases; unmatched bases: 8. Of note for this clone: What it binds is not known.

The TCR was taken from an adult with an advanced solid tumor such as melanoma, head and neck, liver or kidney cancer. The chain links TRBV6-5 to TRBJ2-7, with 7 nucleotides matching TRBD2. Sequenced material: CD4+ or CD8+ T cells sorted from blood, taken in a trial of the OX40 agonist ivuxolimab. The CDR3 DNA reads TGTGCCAGCAGTGTAGAGCGGGGTGTTTACGAGCAGTACTTC. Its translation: CASSVERGVYEQYF.